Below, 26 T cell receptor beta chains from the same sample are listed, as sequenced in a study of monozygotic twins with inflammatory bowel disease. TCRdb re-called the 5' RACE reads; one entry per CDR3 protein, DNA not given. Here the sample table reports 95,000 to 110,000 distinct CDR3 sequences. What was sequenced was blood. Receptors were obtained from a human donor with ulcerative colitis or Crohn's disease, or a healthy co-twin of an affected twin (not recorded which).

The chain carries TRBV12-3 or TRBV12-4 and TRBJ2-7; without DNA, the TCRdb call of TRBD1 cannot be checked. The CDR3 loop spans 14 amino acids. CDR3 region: CASSRLTLPGKASF.

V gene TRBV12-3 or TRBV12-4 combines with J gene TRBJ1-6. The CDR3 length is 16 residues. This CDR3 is CASSLGTVSYNSPLHF.

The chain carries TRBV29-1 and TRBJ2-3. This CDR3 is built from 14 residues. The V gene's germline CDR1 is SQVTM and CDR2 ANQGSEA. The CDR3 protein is CSVEDWTSTDTQYF.

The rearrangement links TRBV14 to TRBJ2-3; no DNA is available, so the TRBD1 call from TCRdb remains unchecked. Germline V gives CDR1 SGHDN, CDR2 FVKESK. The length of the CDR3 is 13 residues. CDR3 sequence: CASVGQFSDTQYF.

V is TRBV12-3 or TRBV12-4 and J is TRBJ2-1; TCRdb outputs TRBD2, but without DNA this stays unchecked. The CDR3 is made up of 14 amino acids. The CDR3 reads CASSKGLAGDEQFF.

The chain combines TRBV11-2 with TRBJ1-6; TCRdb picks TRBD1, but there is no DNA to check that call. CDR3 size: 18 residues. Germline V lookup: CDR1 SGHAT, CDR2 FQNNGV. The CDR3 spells CASSLRGQGDTIVSPLHF.

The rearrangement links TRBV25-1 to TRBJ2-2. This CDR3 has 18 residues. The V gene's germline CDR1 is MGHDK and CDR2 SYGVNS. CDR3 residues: CASSAKEGYIGRSGELFF.

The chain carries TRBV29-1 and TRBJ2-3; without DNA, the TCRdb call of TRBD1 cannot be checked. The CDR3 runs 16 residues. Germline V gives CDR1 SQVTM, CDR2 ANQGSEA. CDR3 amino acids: CSTQRGGRISTDTQYF.

The CDR3 reads CASSQSGAFIEKLFF. V is TRBV23-1 and J is TRBJ1-4. TRBV23-1 is sorted into the ORF group, with uncertain function. The CDR3 has 15 amino acids.

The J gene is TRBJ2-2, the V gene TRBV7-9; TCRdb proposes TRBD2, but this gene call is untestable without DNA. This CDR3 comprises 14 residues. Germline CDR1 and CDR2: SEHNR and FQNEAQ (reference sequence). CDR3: CASSKGGQRWELFF.

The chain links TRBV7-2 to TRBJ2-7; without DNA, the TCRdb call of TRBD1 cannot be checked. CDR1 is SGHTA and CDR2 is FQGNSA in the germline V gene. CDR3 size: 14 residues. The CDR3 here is CASSLAGAAYEQYF.

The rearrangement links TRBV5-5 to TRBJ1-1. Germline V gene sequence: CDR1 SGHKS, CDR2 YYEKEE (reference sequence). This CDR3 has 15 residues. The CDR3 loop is CASSLCFKKNTEAFF.

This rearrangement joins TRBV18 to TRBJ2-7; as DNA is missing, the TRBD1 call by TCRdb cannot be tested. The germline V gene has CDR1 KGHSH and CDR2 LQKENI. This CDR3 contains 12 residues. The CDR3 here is CASSPWGTEQYF.

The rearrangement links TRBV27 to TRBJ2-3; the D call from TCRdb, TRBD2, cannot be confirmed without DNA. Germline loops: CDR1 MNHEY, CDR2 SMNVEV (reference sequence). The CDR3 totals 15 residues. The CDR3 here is CASSRPLAGTHTQYF.

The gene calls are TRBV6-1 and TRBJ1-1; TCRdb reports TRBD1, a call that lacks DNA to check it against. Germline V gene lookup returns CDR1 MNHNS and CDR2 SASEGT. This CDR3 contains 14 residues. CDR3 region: CASSRTGQGFGAFF.

The CDR3 sequence: CSVGPIVETQYF. The chain carries TRBV29-1 and TRBJ2-5. This CDR3 region has 12 residues. Germline CDR1 is SQVTM and CDR2 is ANQGSEA.

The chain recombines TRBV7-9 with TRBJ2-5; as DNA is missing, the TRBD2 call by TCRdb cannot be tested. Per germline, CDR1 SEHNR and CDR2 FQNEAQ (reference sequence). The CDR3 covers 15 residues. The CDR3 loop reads CASSGTRTRQETQYF. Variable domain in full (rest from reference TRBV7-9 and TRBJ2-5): DTGVSQNPRHKITKRGQNVTFRCDPISEHNRLYWYRQTLGQGPEFLTYFQNEAQLEKSRLLSDRFSAERPKGSFSTLEIQRTEQGDSAMYLCASSGTRTRQETQYFGPGTRLLVL.

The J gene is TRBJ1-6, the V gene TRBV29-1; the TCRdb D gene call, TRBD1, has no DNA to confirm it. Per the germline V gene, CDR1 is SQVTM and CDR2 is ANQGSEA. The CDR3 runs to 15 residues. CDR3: CSVAVGGERGSPLHF.

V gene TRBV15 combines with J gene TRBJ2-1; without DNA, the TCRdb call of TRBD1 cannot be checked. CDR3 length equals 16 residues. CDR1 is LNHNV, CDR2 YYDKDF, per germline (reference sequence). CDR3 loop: CATSRAAGGYYNEQFF.

This chain's CDR3 is CASSQADRSGGYTF. The chain employs TRBV12-3 or TRBV12-4 and TRBJ1-2; as DNA is missing, the TRBD1 call by TCRdb cannot be tested. The CDR3 has 14 residues.

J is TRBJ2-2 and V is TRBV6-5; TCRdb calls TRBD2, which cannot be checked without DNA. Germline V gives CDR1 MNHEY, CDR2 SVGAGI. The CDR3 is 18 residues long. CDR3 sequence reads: CASSYRTSGRANTGELFF.

The CDR3 loop reads CASSAELDTGELFF. The chain uses TRBV11-1 and TRBJ2-2. The CDR3 spans 14 residues. Looked up from germline, CDR1 is SGHAT and CDR2 is FQDESV (reference sequence).

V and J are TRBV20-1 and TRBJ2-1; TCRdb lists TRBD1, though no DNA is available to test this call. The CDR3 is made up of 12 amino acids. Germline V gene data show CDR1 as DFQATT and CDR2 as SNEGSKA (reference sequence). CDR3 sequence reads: CSARTGQNEQFF.

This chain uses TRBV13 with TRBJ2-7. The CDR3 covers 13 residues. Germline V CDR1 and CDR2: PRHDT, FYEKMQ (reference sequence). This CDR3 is CASSLGLLGEQYF. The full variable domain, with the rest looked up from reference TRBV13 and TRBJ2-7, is AAGVIQSPRHLIKEKRETATLKCYPIPRHDTVYWYQQGPGQDPQFLISFYEKMQSDKGSIPDRFSAQQFSDYHSELNMSSLELGDSALYFCASSLGLLGEQYFGPGTRLTVT.

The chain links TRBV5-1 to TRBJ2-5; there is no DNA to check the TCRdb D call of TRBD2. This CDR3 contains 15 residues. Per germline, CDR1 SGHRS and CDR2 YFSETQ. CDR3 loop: CASSLDSGGGKTQYF.

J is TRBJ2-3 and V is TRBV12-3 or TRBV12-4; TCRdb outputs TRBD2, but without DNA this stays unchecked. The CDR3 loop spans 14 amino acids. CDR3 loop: CASSRGGSTDTQYF.